These 25 T cell receptor beta chains were all obtained from the same sample, sequenced in a study of T cell responses to AZD1222 COVID-19 vaccine. Here immunoSEQ multiplex PCR was the method, and the copy in TCRdb shows in-frame clones only, minus some. The sample consists of about 130,000 clones, more than 75% of them appearing once. The sample here was peripheral blood, taken on day 0 of AZD1222 vaccination. These receptors originate from an adult in good health.

The V and J genes are TRBV5-6 and TRBJ2-2; a possible D gene is TRBD1 (5 bases). Germline CDR1 SGHDT, CDR2 YYEEEE. Deletions cut 0 bases from V and 6 bases from J, with 9 bases between. This CDR3 region has 14 residues. The CDR3 DNA is TGTGCCAGCAGCTTGGGTAGGGGCCCCGGGGAGCTGTTTTTT. The encoded protein is CASSLGRGPGELFF.

The genes are TRBV7-9 and TRBJ2-1; D is possibly TRBD2 (6 bases). The CDR3 contains 14 residues. In germline, CDR1 is SEHNR, CDR2 FQNEAQ (reference sequence). V lost 4 bases to trimming and J lost 2 bases, with 9 bases between them. The CDR3 DNA is TGTGCCAGCAGCTCAGGACTACCCTACAATGAGCAGTTCTTC. The encoded protein is CASSSGLPYNEQFF.

The chain couples TRBV7-8 to TRBJ1-2; D not certain. Germline lookup yields CDR1 SGHVS and CDR2 FQNEAQ. The germline V and J ends were trimmed by 5 bases and 8 bases, with 15 bases remaining between them. The CDR3 totals 13 residues. CDR3 in amino acids: CASSRGLGEGYTF. CDR3 DNA: TGTGCCAGCAGCCGAGGGCTTGGGGAGGGCTACACCTTC. Complete variable domain (other parts from reference TRBV7-8 and TRBJ1-2): GAGVSQSPRYKVAKRGQDVALRCDPISGHVSLFWYQQALGQGPEFLTYFQNEAQLDKSGLPSDRFFAERPEGSVSTLKIQRTQQEDSAVYLCASSRGLGEGYTFGSGTRLTVV.

The gene calls are TRBV29-1 and TRBJ1-2; 7 bases fit TRBD1. From germline, CDR1 is SQVTM and CDR2 ANQGSEA. The CDR3 runs 14 residues. V was pared by 0 bases and J by 2 bases, with 3 bases of the junction left unmatched. This CDR3 is CSVEETGPNYGYTF. The CDR3 DNA sequence: TGCAGCGTTGAAGAGACAGGGCCAAACTATGGCTACACCTTC.

V and J are TRBV5-1 and TRBJ2-2, with TRBD1 matching over 8 bases. V trimming: 4 bases; J trimming: 0 bases; junction bases outside the gene matches: 5. Germline V CDR1 and CDR2: SGHRS, YFSETQ. The CDR3 is 16 residues long. CDR3 bases: TGCGCCAGCAGCGTCCGACAGGGGACGAACACCGGGGAGCTGTTTTTT. This encodes CASSVRQGTNTGELFF.

This clone was recorded only once. The rearrangement uses TRBV5-1 and TRBJ2-6; 8 bases are a match to TRBD1. From germline, CDR1 is SGHRS and CDR2 YFSETQ. The CDR3 contains 17 residues. Trimming took 5 bases from V and 0 from J; bases not matched to a gene: 7. As DNA, the CDR3 is TGCGCCAGCAGGGACAGGGCTCCCTTCTCTGGGGCCAACGTCCTGACTTTC. Residues: CASRDRAPFSGANVLTF.

This chain connects TRBV6-5 to TRBJ1-3, with D unclear. The V and J ends lost 7 bases and 0 bases respectively, with 10 bases between them. The V gene's germline CDR1 is MNHEY and CDR2 SVGAGI. The CDR3 is 14 residues long. The CDR3, as DNA: TGTGCCAGCACCCTCGGAGGCTCTGGAAACACCATATATTTT. Amino acids: CASTLGGSGNTIYF.

This chain joins TRBV6-2 or TRBV6-3 and TRBJ2-7; D might be TRBD2 (5 bases). In germline, CDR1 is MNHEY, CDR2 SVGEGT. The CDR3 has 14 amino acids. Trimming shortened V by 6 bases and J by 0 bases, and 12 bases separated the two germline ends. This CDR3 is CASSRSGSSYEQYF. The DNA of the CDR3 is TGTGCCAGCAGCCGATCGGGGAGCTCCTACGAGCAGTACTTC.

The V call is TRBV28, the J call TRBJ2-5; 7 bases fit TRBD2. Germline lookup yields CDR1 MDHEN and CDR2 SYDVKM. J gave up 5 bases and V 2 bases, and 8 bases lay outside the gene matches. This CDR3 has 15 amino acids. CDR3 nucleotide sequence: TGTGCCAGCAGTTTAGTGTCGTCCGGGAGGGAGACCCAGTACTTC. Protein sequence: CASSLVSSGRETQYF. Filled out from reference TRBV28 and TRBJ2-5, the complete variable domain reads DVKVTQSSRYLVKRTGEKVFLECVQDMDHENMFWYRQDPGLGLRLIYFSYDVKMKEKGDIPEGYSVSREKKERFSLILESASTNQTSMYLCASSLVSSGRETQYFGPGTRLLVL.

The rearrangement links TRBV2 to TRBJ1-2; 8 bases map to TRBD1. Germline loops: CDR1 SNHLY, CDR2 FYNNEI. CDR3 size: 16 residues. J lost 0 bases, V lost 4 bases, and 7 bases had no gene match. The CDR3 DNA reads as TGTGCCAGCAGTGGAGGGACAGGCTCTTCTAACTATGGCTACACCTTC. It encodes CASSGGTGSSNYGYTF.

V is TRBV4-3 and J is TRBJ1-1; possibly TRBD1 for D (6 bases). Germline V CDR1 and CDR2: LGHNA, YSLEER. The germline V and J ends were trimmed by 0 bases and 4 bases, with 12 bases remaining between them. The CDR3 contains 15 residues. The CDR3 DNA sequence: TGCGCCAGCAGCCAAGATCAGGGGAGGGGCACTGAAGCTTTCTTT. Its protein product is CASSQDQGRGTEAFF.

This chain joins TRBV9 and TRBJ1-2; 7 bases match TRBD1. From germline, CDR1 is SGDLS and CDR2 YYNGEE. The CDR3 loop spans 14 amino acids. With 2 bases clipped from V and 2 bases from J, the junction kept 3 bases outside the gene matches. The CDR3 is CASSVVGQNYGYTF. The CDR3, as DNA: TGTGCCAGCAGCGTTGTGGGACAGAACTATGGCTACACCTTC.

The chain couples TRBV5-1 to TRBJ2-2; no firm D call. The CDR3 loop spans 15 amino acids. The V gene lost 0 bases and the J gene lost 0 bases, with 6 bases spanning the gap. CDR1 is SGHRS, CDR2 YFSETQ, per germline. Written as DNA, the CDR3 is TGCGCCAGCAGCTTGGCTACTACGAACACCGGGGAGCTGTTTTTT. Translated: CASSLATTNTGELFF.

In its sample, this clone was seen once. V is TRBV24-1 and J is TRBJ2-2; tentatively, D is TRBD1 (7 bases). Germline CDR1 is KGHDR and CDR2 is SFDVKD. The V and J ends lost 4 bases and 3 bases respectively, with 14 bases between them. This CDR3 is 16 amino acids long. The CDR3 sequence is CATSDRTGGDTGELFF. CDR3 nucleotide sequence: TGTGCCACCAGTGACAGGACAGGAGGGGACACCGGGGAGCTGTTTTTT.

The chain joins TRBV19 to TRBJ1-5, with 8 nucleotides matching TRBD1. Germline V gene data show CDR1 as LNHDA and CDR2 as SQIVND (reference sequence). The CDR3 is 14 amino acids. V dropped 7 bases and J dropped 4; count of bases not matched to a gene: 6. CDR3 in amino acids: CASNLDRENQPQHF. Written as DNA, the CDR3 is TGTGCCAGTAATCTGGACAGGGAGAATCAGCCCCAGCATTTT.

The CDR3 nucleotides read TGCGCCAGCAGCCAAAGGACAGGGGCCTACGAGCAGTACTTC. It encodes CASSQRTGAYEQYF. The chain has TRBV4-1 and TRBJ2-7; 9 bases align to TRBD1. V was clipped by 2 bases and J by 2 bases; unmatched bases: 1. The CDR3 has 14 amino acids. Germline V CDR1 and CDR2: MGHRA, YSYEKL.

The chain employs TRBV29-1 and TRBJ2-3; 15 bases fit TRBD2. The CDR3 is 17 amino acids. V lost 7 bases, J lost 6 bases, and 14 bases stayed unmatched. Germline V CDR1 and CDR2: SQVTM, ANQGSEA. The CDR3 reads CSADPRTSGGAYDTQYF. The CDR3 nucleotides read TGCAGCGCTGACCCACGGACTAGCGGGGGGGCCTATGATACGCAGTATTTT.

The CDR3 bases are TGTGCCAGCAGCTTAGAACTATCTGGGGCCAACGTCCTGACTTTC. Protein sequence: CASSLELSGANVLTF. The chain carries TRBV11-1 and TRBJ2-6, with D unresolved. This CDR3 contains 15 residues. Germline CDR1 reads SGHAT; CDR2 reads FQDESV (reference sequence). V was cut by 1 base and J by 1 base, with 5 bases left in between.

The table lists this clone with a count of one. The chain couples TRBV12-3 or TRBV12-4 to TRBJ1-1; unclear D gene. V was clipped by 3 bases and J by 5 bases, with 10 bases between them. The CDR3 has 13 amino acids. The CDR3 reads CASSFGAATEAFF. DNA for the CDR3: TGTGCCAGCAGTTTCGGCGCCGCGACTGAAGCTTTCTTT.

This chain joins TRBV19 and TRBJ1-3; no clear D. The CDR3 totals 15 residues. CDR1 LNHDA and CDR2 SQIVND come from the germline V gene (reference sequence). Trimming cost V 4 bases and J 0 bases, with 10 bases left between them. CDR3: CASSTARISGNTIYF. The DNA for the CDR3 is TGTGCCAGTAGTACCGCCCGGATCTCTGGAAACACCATATATTTT.

This chain uses TRBV10-3 with TRBJ2-2; a weak D match, TRBD2 (6 bases). This CDR3 is built from 14 residues. V gave up 7 bases and J gave up 2 bases, with 11 bases separating them. Germline V CDR1 and CDR2: ENHRY, SYGVKD. This CDR3 reads CAIKEGANTGELFF. The CDR3 DNA follows: TGTGCCATCAAGGAGGGAGCTAACACCGGGGAGCTGTTTTTT.

V is TRBV7-9 and J is TRBJ2-5, with no clear D. Germline CDR1 reads SEHNR; CDR2 reads FQNEAQ (reference sequence). V was clipped by 1 base and J by 2 bases, with 2 bases between them. The CDR3 consists of 12 residues. CDR3 DNA sequence: TGTGCCAGCAGCTTAGGACAAGAGACCCAGTACTTC. Translating gives CASSLGQETQYF.

The rearrangement links TRBV9 to TRBJ2-1, with a weak D call TRBD1 (6 bases). The germline V gene has CDR1 SGDLS and CDR2 YYNGEE. The CDR3 is 15 amino acids. With 3 bases removed from V and 6 bases from J, the gap between germline ends came to 16 bases. The DNA for the CDR3 is TGTGCCAGCAGCGCGGGAAGAGACAGGTTCAATGAGCAGTTCTTC. It encodes CASSAGRDRFNEQFF.

The chain is built from TRBV3-1 (or the pseudogene TRBV3-2) and TRBJ2-5; 8 bases map to TRBD2. Germline V gene lookup returns CDR1 LGHDT and CDR2 YNNKEL (reference sequence). After removal of 4 bases from V and 0 bases from J, the junction contained 4 bases not matched to a gene. The CDR3 extends over 15 amino acids. As DNA, the CDR3 is TGTGCCAGCAGCCGAGACGGGGGGGACCAAGAGACCCAGTACTTC. The encoded protein is CASSRDGGDQETQYF.

This clone was recorded once. The V and J genes are TRBV9 and TRBJ2-1, with D unresolved. CDR3 length: 16 amino acids. Trimming took off 4 bases at V and 4 bases at J, with 18 bases between the two ends. Germline CDR1 SGDLS, CDR2 YYNGEE. The DNA of the CDR3 is TGTGCCAGCAGCCCTCGCCCCGCCACGACTTACAATGAGCAGTTCTTC. This translates into CASSPRPATTYNEQFF.